These 10 T cell receptor beta chains came from one sample sequenced in a study of TIL therapy for anti-PD-1-resistant metastatic lung cancer. Time point denoted: pre-treatment sample, taken before nivolumab and TIL therapy. The libraries were made with immunoSEQ v3. The method was immunoSEQ multiplex PCR; TCRdb's version includes in-frame clones alone and lacks a portion of them. This sample carries 60,000 or so clones, around 68% of them seen once, and the ten largest clones take approximately 7%. The sample here was blood, taken at baseline. All receptors derive from a person aged 25-80 years with non-small cell lung cancer.

The rearrangement joins TRBV19 to TRBJ1-2, with D unclear. CDR1 LNHDA and CDR2 SQIVND come from the germline V gene (reference sequence). V was shortened by 5 bases and J by 0 bases, with 16 bases between the two germline ends. The CDR3 loop spans 16 amino acids. The chain's CDR3 is CASSPYGPRANYGYTF. Written as DNA, the CDR3 is TGTGCCAGTAGTCCCTATGGTCCTCGAGCTAACTATGGCTACACCTTC. The variable domain in full, completed from reference TRBV19 and TRBJ1-2, reads DGGITQSPKYLFRKEGQNVTLSCEQNLNHDAMYWYRQDPGQGLRLIYYSQIVNDFQKGDIAEGYSVSREKKESFPLTVTSAQKNPTAFYLCASSPYGPRANYGYTFGSGTRLTVV.

This clone turned up a few times. This chain links TRBV7-9 with TRBJ1-6, with D tentatively TRBD1 (5 bases). The CDR3 runs 12 residues. Germline V gives CDR1 SEHNR, CDR2 FQNEAQ (reference sequence). The ends were cut back, 3 bases at V and 10 bases at J, with 7 bases in the middle. The CDR3 bases are TGTGCCAGCAGCTTGGGGGTCTCACCCCTCCACTTT. It specifies CASSLGVSPLHF.

This clone has a handful of counts. The V gene is TRBV30, the J gene TRBJ1-4, with D uncertain. CDR1 GTSNPN and CDR2 SVGIG come from the germline V gene (reference sequence). Trimming pared 0 bases from V and 8 bases from J, leaving 7 bases between. This CDR3 is built from 12 residues. CDR3 sequence: CAWSVTGEKLFF. CDR3 nucleotides: TGTGCCTGGAGTGTAACGGGAGAAAAACTGTTTTTT.

In its sample, this clone was seen a few times. This chain uses TRBV30 with TRBJ1-1; the D is unclear. The germline gives CDR1 GTSNPN, CDR2 SVGIG (reference sequence). This CDR3 is built from 12 residues. Deletions cut 0 bases from V and 10 bases from J, with 12 bases between. The DNA for the CDR3 is TGTGCCTGGAGTGTAGACGTAGTTGGAGCTTTCTTT. Encoded protein: CAWSVDVVGAFF.

This clone occurred a few times. This chain joins TRBV28 and TRBJ1-1; no clear D. This CDR3 is built from 14 residues. Trimming pared 2 bases from V and 3 bases from J, leaving 10 bases between. Germline CDR1 MDHEN, CDR2 SYDVKM. The CDR3: CASSLGRRDTEAFF. The CDR3 DNA sequence: TGTGCCAGCAGTTTAGGCAGAAGGGACACTGAAGCTTTCTTT.

The genes are TRBV6-5 and TRBJ2-1; 15 positions agree with TRBD2. With 3 bases clipped from V and 8 bases from J, the junction kept 5 bases outside the gene matches. In germline, CDR1 is MNHEY, CDR2 SVGAGI. This CDR3 is 16 amino acids long. CDR3 protein: CASSYGLAGGGHEQFF. In DNA, the CDR3 is TGTGCCAGCAGTTATGGACTAGCGGGAGGGGGGCATGAGCAGTTCTTC.

The chain uses TRBV10-3 and TRBJ2-3, with D perhaps TRBD1 or TRBD2 (5 bases each). The CDR3 spans 16 residues. V dropped 2 bases and J dropped 2 bases, with 14 bases sitting between them. Germline CDR1 reads ENHRY; CDR2 reads SYGVKD. The CDR3 bases are TGTGCCATCAGTGAGGATGACGGGACGTACACAGATACGCAGTATTTT. Translated: CAISEDDGTYTDTQYF.

This sequence joins TRBV7-9 and TRBJ2-3; 7 positions match TRBD1. The CDR3 loop spans 15 amino acids. The germline CDR1 and CDR2 sequences are SEHNR and FQNEAQ (reference sequence). J gave up 1 base and V 6 bases, and 7 bases lay outside the gene matches. CDR3 DNA: TGTGCCAGCAGTCGGAACAGGGGTGGCACAGATACGCAGTATTTT. This encodes CASSRNRGGTDTQYF.

The chain has TRBV19 and TRBJ1-4; D remains unclear. Germline values: CDR1 LNHDA, CDR2 SQIVND (reference sequence). Trimming stripped 3 bases from V and 8 bases from J, with 7 bases between. The CDR3 contains 12 residues. The CDR3 DNA follows: TGTGCCAGTAGTATTGGGTACGAAAAACTGTTTTTT. Its protein is CASSIGYEKLFF.

The chain recombines TRBV10-3 with TRBJ1-2; unclear D gene. CDR1 and CDR2 from the germline V gene are ENHRY and SYGVKD. CDR3 length equals 15 residues. With 0 bases removed from V and 4 bases from J, the gap between germline ends came to 12 bases. CDR3 DNA: TGTGCCATCAGTGAGTCGATTACGACGCTCTATGGCTACACCTTC. Protein product: CAISESITTLYGYTF.